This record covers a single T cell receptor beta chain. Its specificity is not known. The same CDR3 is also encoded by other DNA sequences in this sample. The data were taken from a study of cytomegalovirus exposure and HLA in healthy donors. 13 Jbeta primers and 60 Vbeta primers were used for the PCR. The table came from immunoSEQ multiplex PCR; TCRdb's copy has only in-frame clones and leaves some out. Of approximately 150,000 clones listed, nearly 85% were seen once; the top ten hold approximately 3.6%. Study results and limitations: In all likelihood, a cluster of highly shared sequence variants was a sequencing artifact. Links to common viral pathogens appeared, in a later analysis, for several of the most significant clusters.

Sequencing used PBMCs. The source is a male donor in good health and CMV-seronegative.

The CDR3 DNA reads TGTGCCAGCAGTCATATGACGGGACAGGGTGCCTACGAGCAGTACTTC. Residues: CASSHMTGQGAYEQYF. The chain carries TRBV27 and TRBJ2-7; TRBD1 matches 9 bases. This CDR3 spans 16 amino acids. V gave up 5 bases and J gave up 2 bases; unmatched junction bases: 10. CDR1 MNHEY and CDR2 SMNVEV come from the germline V gene (reference sequence).